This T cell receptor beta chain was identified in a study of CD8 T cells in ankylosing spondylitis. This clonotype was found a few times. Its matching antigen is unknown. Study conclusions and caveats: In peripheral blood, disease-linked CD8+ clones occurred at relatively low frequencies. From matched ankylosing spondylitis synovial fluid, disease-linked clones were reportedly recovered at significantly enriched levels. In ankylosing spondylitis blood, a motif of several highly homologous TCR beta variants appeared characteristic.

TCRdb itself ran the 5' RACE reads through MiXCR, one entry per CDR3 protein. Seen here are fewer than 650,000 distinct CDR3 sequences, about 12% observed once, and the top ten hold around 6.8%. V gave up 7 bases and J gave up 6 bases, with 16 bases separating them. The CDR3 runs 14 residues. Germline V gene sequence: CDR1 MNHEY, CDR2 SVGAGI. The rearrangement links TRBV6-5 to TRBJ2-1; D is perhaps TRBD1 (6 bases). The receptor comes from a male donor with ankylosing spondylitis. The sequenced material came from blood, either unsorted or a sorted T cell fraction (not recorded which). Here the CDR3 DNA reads TGTGCCAGCAAGTTGACAGGAACTCCCAATGAGCAGTTCTTC. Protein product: CASKLTGTPNEQFF.